What follows are 6 T cell receptor beta chains derived from one specimen sequenced in a study of blood T cells in healthy people across ages (dated by TCRdb to between 2015 and 2016). Library prep was done by 5' RACE. Sequencer: Illumina HiSeq 2500. A second PCR of about 6 to 11 cycles was performed with a sample-barcoded 5' primer and a J-beta primer mix. The public reads were run again by TCRdb, first through fastp at Q25 and then through MiXCR, and only productive beta chains were kept. Every distinct CDR3 protein forms one entry, paired with its most common genes and DNA. Counted in this sample were around 690,000 distinct CDR3 sequences; 58% of them appeared once. Clones ranked in the top ten supply 35% to 40% of the sample. Sequenced input: blood. These receptors were obtained from a man in his sixties in good health.

V and J are TRBV2 and TRBJ1-2; D gene unclear. The V gene's germline CDR1 is SNHLY and CDR2 FYNNEI. This CDR3 region has 15 residues. V was cut by 7 bases and J by 7 bases, with 22 bases left in between. In DNA, the CDR3 is TGTGCCAGCATCGCCGCCCAAATAGGGAGGTTTGGCTACACCTTC. Amino acids: CASIAAQIGRFGYTF.

This clonotype was picked up a small number of times. The chain links TRBV10-3 to TRBJ1-2, with D possibly matching TRBD1 (5 bases). The V gene's germline CDR1 is ENHRY and CDR2 SYGVKD. The CDR3 covers 13 residues. Trimming shortened V by 8 bases and J by 6 bases, and 16 bases separated the two germline ends. The CDR3 loop reads CAIQVVTGDGYTF. The CDR3 region has the DNA TGTGCCATCCAAGTGGTCACAGGCGATGGCTACACCTTC.

This rearrangement joins TRBV28 to TRBJ2-5, with a weak D call TRBD2 (6 bases). Germline V CDR1 and CDR2: MDHEN, SYDVKM. V was cut by 8 bases and J by 5 bases, with 24 bases left in between. The CDR3 covers 16 residues. CDR3: CASDSGVRGFGETQYF. As DNA, the CDR3 is TGTGCCAGCGACTCGGGAGTCCGGGGCTTTGGGGAGACCCAGTACTTC. Variable domain in full (rest from reference TRBV28 and TRBJ2-5): DVKVTQSSRYLVKRTGEKVFLECVQDMDHENMFWYRQDPGLGLRLIYFSYDVKMKEKGDIPEGYSVSREKKERFSLILESASTNQTSMYLCASDSGVRGFGETQYFGPGTRLLVL.

This clonotype was seen a handful of times. J is TRBJ2-1 and V is TRBV24-1; D is ambiguous. Germline V gene data show CDR1 as KGHDR and CDR2 as SFDVKD. CDR3 length equals 17 residues. The germline V and J ends were trimmed by 4 bases and 0 bases, with 15 bases remaining between them. The CDR3 is CATSDPRTGSSYNEQFF. CDR3 in DNA: TGTGCCACCAGTGACCCTAGGACGGGTAGCTCCTACAATGAGCAGTTCTTC.

The V and J genes are TRBV6-6 and TRBJ1-2; possibly TRBD1 for D (6 bases). V was pared by 10 bases and J by 0 bases, with 9 bases between. The CDR3 loop spans 12 amino acids. Germline V gene data show CDR1 as MNHNY and CDR2 as SVGAGI (reference sequence). The CDR3 here is CATDRSNYGYTF. In DNA form, the CDR3 reads TGTGCCACCGACAGGTCTAACTATGGCTACACCTTC.

Turning to this clonotype: The limits of the CDR3 on the DNA are not certain, so only TCRdb's listed CDR3 is given. CDR3 residues: CASSVGRGSSPLHF. J is TRBJ1-6 and V is TRBV21-1; TRBD1, the table's D call, lacks a check against the DNA. TRBV21-1 is flagged as a pseudogene. The CDR3 length equals 14 residues, ends included.